The next 20 T cell receptor beta chains were all read from a single sample in a study of OX40 agonist ivuxolimab in advanced cancers. TCRdb's table, derived via immunoSEQ multiplex PCR, lists solely in-frame clones and lacks some. The table shows roughly 64,000 clones, with 82% occurring only once. Sample: CD4+ or CD8+ T cells sorted from blood, taken in a trial of the OX40 agonist ivuxolimab. The origin of the receptors is an adult with an advanced solid tumor such as melanoma, head and neck, liver or kidney cancer.

The chain couples TRBV2 to TRBJ1-5; D gene ambiguous. Germline CDR1 reads SNHLY; CDR2 reads FYNNEI. The CDR3 is made up of 15 amino acids. Trimming left V 3 bases short and J 0 bases short, with 9 bases between. The CDR3 sequence is CASSDPFPSNQPQHF. CDR3 sequence (DNA): TGTGCCAGCAGTGACCCCTTCCCTAGCAATCAGCCCCAGCATTTT.

This clone came up a few times. The chain is built from TRBV19 and TRBJ1-3; 7 nucleotides agree with TRBD1. The germline gives CDR1 LNHDA, CDR2 SQIVND (reference sequence). This CDR3 region has 14 residues. Trimming at V came to 8 bases and at J to 1 base, leaving 5 bases not matched to a gene. For the CDR3, the DNA is TGTGCCAGTTCGAGACAGGGATCTGGAAACACCATATATTTT. Translating gives CASSRQGSGNTIYF. The whole variable domain, filled in from reference TRBV19 and TRBJ1-3, reads DGGITQSPKYLFRKEGQNVTLSCEQNLNHDAMYWYRQDPGQGLRLIYYSQIVNDFQKGDIAEGYSVSREKKESFPLTVTSAQKNPTAFYLCASSRQGSGNTIYFGEGSWLTVV.

The gene calls are TRBV7-6 and TRBJ2-5; D assignment may be TRBD1 or TRBD2 (6 bases each). CDR1 SGHVS and CDR2 FNYEAQ come from the germline V gene. Trimming pared 8 bases from V and 5 bases from J, leaving 15 bases between. This CDR3 region has 13 residues. CDR3 amino acids: CASRRGPVETQYF. CDR3 DNA sequence: TGTGCCAGCCGTCGGGGGCCGGTCGAGACCCAGTACTTC.

The chain joins TRBV7-2 to TRBJ2-7, with D perhaps matching TRBD2 (5 bases). Germline V gene sequence: CDR1 SGHTA, CDR2 FQGNSA. V was cut by 1 base and J by 5 bases, with 15 bases left in between. The CDR3 loop spans 15 amino acids. The CDR3 region has the DNA TGTGCCAGCAGCTTAGGAGGAGGTCACCCAAACGAGCAGTACTTC. This encodes CASSLGGGHPNEQYF.

The chain employs TRBV6-5 and TRBJ1-5; 8 nucleotides align to TRBD1. The CDR3 consists of 13 residues. Germline CDR1 is MNHEY and CDR2 is SVGAGI. V lost 5 bases and J lost 7; bases outside the gene matches: 4. DNA of the CDR3: TGTGCCAGCAGTCGGGACAGGCTCCAGCCCCAGCATTTT. It is translated as CASSRDRLQPQHF.

The chain is built from TRBV4-1 and TRBJ2-5, with 7 bases fitting TRBD2. V trimming: 0 bases; J trimming: 7 bases; junction bases outside the gene matches: 5. This CDR3 comprises 14 residues. Germline CDR1 MGHRA, CDR2 YSYEKL. The CDR3 reads CASSQDQSSGTQYF. In DNA form, the CDR3 reads TGCGCCAGCAGCCAAGATCAGTCTAGCGGGACCCAGTACTTC.

The V and J genes are TRBV25-1 and TRBJ1-2, with D possibly TRBD1 on 6 matching bases. CDR3 length: 13 amino acids. Germline V gene lookup returns CDR1 MGHDK and CDR2 SYGVNS. V shed 6 bases and J shed 3 bases, with 11 bases lying between them. In DNA, the CDR3 is TGTGCCAGCAGGAGGGGGGTGGACTATGGCTACACCTTC. Residues: CASRRGVDYGYTF.

The chain has TRBV2 and TRBJ2-1; D is undetermined. From germline, CDR1 is SNHLY and CDR2 FYNNEI. V lost 6 bases and J lost 10, with 13 bases in between. This CDR3 is built from 12 residues. The DNA of the CDR3 is TGTGCCAGCAGCACGGTGAGTGGCGAGCAGTTCTTC. As protein: CASSTVSGEQFF. Full variable domain (remainder filled in from reference TRBV2 and TRBJ2-1): EPEVTQTPSHQVTQMGQEVILRCVPISNHLYFYWYRQILGQKVEFLVSFYNNEISEKSEIFDDQFSVERPDGSNFTLKIRSTKLEDSAMYFCASSTVSGEQFFGPGTRLTVL.

The chain has TRBV19 and TRBJ1-5, with TRBD1 as a possible D gene (5 bases). This CDR3 has 15 residues. From germline, CDR1 is LNHDA and CDR2 SQIVND (reference sequence). The CDR3 bases are TGTGCTTCGGCCGGGACCGAGTATAGCAATCAGCCCCAGCATTTT. Its translation: CASAGTEYSNQPQHF.

This sequence joins TRBV6-1 and TRBJ2-7; 8 nucleotides agree with TRBD2. Per germline, CDR1 MNHNS and CDR2 SASEGT. The J segment lost 3 bases and the V segment lost 4 bases, leaving 11 bases of the junction unmatched. CDR3 length equals 16 residues. The CDR3 coding sequence is TGTGCCAGCAGTGGGGTAGGGCGGGGGGAGATCTACGAGCAGTACTTC. Encoded protein: CASSGVGRGEIYEQYF.

In this sample, this clone turned up once. V usage is TRBV12-5 and J usage is TRBJ2-3; D is perhaps TRBD2 (5 bases). CDR1 is LGHNT and CDR2 is FRNRAP in the germline V gene. CDR3 length equals 13 residues. Trimming stripped 5 bases from V and 4 bases from J, with 10 bases between. The CDR3 DNA follows: TGTGCTAGTGGTCCCTCCGGGGCAGATACGCAGTATTTT. This encodes CASGPSGADTQYF.

This chain uses TRBV5-1 with TRBJ1-4; 9 bases fit TRBD1. Germline loops: CDR1 SGHRS, CDR2 YFSETQ. Losses at the gene ends were 7 bases for V and 3 bases for J; bases not matched to a gene: 13. This CDR3 contains 17 residues. The DNA of the CDR3 is TGCGCCAGCCAACAGGGGGCGGTCAGAGGATCTAATGAAAAACTGTTTTTT. This codes for CASQQGAVRGSNEKLFF.

The J gene is TRBJ1-3, the V gene TRBV27, with 7 bases lining up with TRBD1. The CDR3 sequence is 13 residues long. Unmatched junction bases numbered 3, after V lost 10 bases and J lost 0 bases. The germline V gene has CDR1 MNHEY and CDR2 SMNVEV (reference sequence). The CDR3 coding sequence is TGTGCCACCAGGGGGAGCTCTGGAAACACCATATATTTT. This gives the protein CATRGSSGNTIYF.

The CDR3 sequence: CASSLDRPGDTEAFF. The CDR3 bases are TGTGCCAGCAGCTTAGATCGGCCCGGGGACACTGAAGCTTTCTTT. The chain links TRBV11-2 to TRBJ1-1, with unresolved D. This CDR3 contains 15 residues. V lost 0 bases to trimming and J lost 3 bases, with 11 bases between them. From germline, CDR1 is SGHAT and CDR2 FQNNGV. The full variable domain, its missing parts supplied by reference TRBV11-2 and TRBJ1-1, is EAGVAQSPRYKIIEKRQSVAFWCNPISGHATLYWYQQILGQGPKLLIQFQNNGVVDDSQLPKDRFSAERLKGVDSTLKIQPAKLEDSAVYLCASSLDRPGDTEAFFGQGTRLTVV.

This chain uses TRBV5-1 with TRBJ1-2; 8 bases align to TRBD1. The CDR3 length is 14 residues. CDR1 SGHRS and CDR2 YFSETQ come from the germline V gene. The trim removed 7 bases at V and 6 bases at J, leaving 11 bases unmatched. The CDR3 loop reads CASGNGAGGDGYTF. DNA of the CDR3: TGCGCCAGCGGAAACGGGGCAGGGGGCGATGGCTACACCTTC. The full variable domain, completed using reference TRBV5-1 and TRBJ1-2, is KAGVTQTPRYLIKTRGQQVTLSCSPISGHRSVSWYQQTPGQGLQFLFEYFSETQRNKGNFPGRFSGRQFSNSRSEMNVSTLELGDSALYLCASGNGAGGDGYTFGSGTRLTVV.

The chain couples TRBV7-2 to TRBJ2-1; the D gene is possibly TRBD2 (6 bases). V shed 4 bases and J shed 4 bases, with 11 bases lying between them. The CDR3 has 14 residues. Germline-derived CDR1 and CDR2 are SGHTA and FQGNSA. The CDR3 DNA reads TGTGCCAGCAGCTACCCCGGGACTTACAATGAGCAGTTCTTC. Translated, it gives CASSYPGTYNEQFF.

The chain recombines TRBV5-8 with TRBJ1-1, with D perhaps matching TRBD1 (5 bases). The CDR3 has 14 residues. CDR1 and CDR2 (germline): SGHTS, YDEGEE. The V end lost 1 base, the J end lost 0 bases, and 7 bases lay between the germline ends. This chain's CDR3 is CASSLSGVNTEAFF. For the CDR3, the DNA is TGTGCCAGCAGCTTGTCGGGGGTGAACACTGAAGCTTTCTTT.

As for this clone: A junction boundary mismatches the germline segment, possibly from a read error. This chain links TRBV7-9 with TRBJ2-2; TRBD2 might be the D (8 bases). This CDR3 spans 15 amino acids. Germline V gene lookup returns CDR1 SEHNR and CDR2 FQNEAQ (reference sequence). The CDR3 here is CVSSSREGATGELFF. The DNA for the CDR3 is TGTGTCAGCAGCAGCCGGGAGGGGGCGACCGGGGAGCTGTTTTTT.

The chain is built from TRBV6-6 and TRBJ2-5; D ambiguous. V lost 5 bases to trimming and J lost 5 bases, with 9 bases between them. Germline V CDR1 and CDR2: MNHNY, SVGAGI (reference sequence). CDR3 length equals 12 residues. In DNA form, the CDR3 reads TGTGCCAGCAGTAAGCGAAGGGAGACCCAGTACTTC. It codes for CASSKRRETQYF.

The chain uses TRBV19 and TRBJ1-5; tentative D call: TRBD1 (6 bases). The V gene's germline CDR1 is LNHDA and CDR2 SQIVND (reference sequence). The CDR3 is 16 residues long. V lost 3 bases and J lost 3, with 15 bases in between. CDR3 sequence (DNA): TGTGCCAGTAGTATGAGTACCAGGGGCCACAATCAGCCCCAGCATTTT. Its protein product is CASSMSTRGHNQPQHF.